These 28 T cell receptor beta chains share one sample of origin, sequenced in a study of Ad26.COV2.S vaccination and SARS-CoV-2 variants. TCRdb's copy holds only in-frame clones and misses some; the assay was immunoSEQ multiplex PCR. The sample contains about 440,000 clones, roughly 91% of which appear only once. Regarding treatment: approximately 18 received Ad26.COV2.S at low or high dose, single or two shots; roughly five received placebo; per-sample allocation not given. Sampling was performed 63 days after the first vaccine or placebo injection. Material: peripheral blood, obtained in a trial of Ad26.COV2.S vaccine versus placebo. These receptors were taken from a person between 18 and 59 years old who received the Ad26.COV2.S COVID-19 vaccine or a placebo.

The rearrangement uses TRBV5-1 and TRBJ2-3, with D unclear. Germline assignment: CDR1 SGHRS and CDR2 YFSETQ. V was shortened by 0 bases and J by 2 bases, with 7 bases between the two germline ends. The CDR3 is 14 residues long. In DNA form, the CDR3 reads TGCGCCAGCAGCTTGGTAGTGGTCACAGATACGCAGTATTTT. Amino acid sequence: CASSLVVVTDTQYF.

The gene calls are TRBV12-2 and TRBJ1-4; TRBD1 reflects the table's D call only, with no check against the DNA. TRBV12-2 is deemed a pseudogene. The CDR3 has 15 amino acids. CDR3 bases: TGTGCAAGTCGAGTTAGACAGGGGGCGCAGGAAAAACTGTTTTTT. Its protein is CASRVRQGAQEKLFF.

The chain employs TRBV7-9 and TRBJ1-1, with D possibly matching TRBD1 (5 bases). The germline CDR1 and CDR2 sequences are SEHNR and FQNEAQ (reference sequence). Trimming shortened V by 4 bases and J by 11 bases, and 14 bases separated the two germline ends. The CDR3 has 12 amino acids. The CDR3: CASSSPPGAAFF. As DNA, the CDR3 is TGTGCCAGCAGCTCCCCCCCCGGGGCGGCTTTCTTT.

The genes are TRBV12-3 or TRBV12-4 and TRBJ2-1; no firm D call. V was trimmed by 6 bases and J by 7 bases, leaving 7 bases between them. The CDR3 totals 11 residues. The CDR3 DNA follows: TGTGCCAGCAGAAAGGAGAATGAGCAGTTCTTC. It yields the protein CASRKENEQFF.

V usage is TRBV10-2 and J usage is TRBJ1-4; no clear D. V was trimmed by 7 bases and J by 0 bases, leaving 6 bases between them. The CDR3 extends over 13 amino acids. From germline, CDR1 is WSHSY and CDR2 SAAADI. The CDR3 DNA is TGCGCCAGCACACACACAACTAATGAAAAACTGTTTTTT. It encodes CASTHTTNEKLFF.

The chain uses TRBV28 and TRBJ2-6, with TRBD1 matching 7 bases. In germline, CDR1 is MDHEN, CDR2 SYDVKM. Trimming at V came to 6 bases and at J to 1 base, leaving 6 bases not matched to a gene. The CDR3 runs 16 residues. The CDR3 DNA sequence: TGTGCCAGCAGCATCAACAGGGGTTCTGGGGCCAACGTCCTGACTTTC. This codes for CASSINRGSGANVLTF. Full variable domain (missing parts from reference TRBV28 and TRBJ2-6): DVKVTQSSRYLVKRTGEKVFLECVQDMDHENMFWYRQDPGLGLRLIYFSYDVKMKEKGDIPEGYSVSREKKERFSLILESASTNQTSMYLCASSINRGSGANVLTFGAGSRLTVL.

This chain connects TRBV7-9 to TRBJ2-3; 7 nucleotides align to TRBD2. CDR3 length: 15 residues. Germline loops: CDR1 SEHNR, CDR2 FQNEAQ (reference sequence). Trimming removed 2 bases from V and 4 bases from J; junction bases left unmatched: 6. Here the CDR3 DNA reads TGTGCCAGCAGCTTACCAACGGGAGGAGCAGATACGCAGTATTTT. Its protein is CASSLPTGGADTQYF.

The chain couples TRBV9 to TRBJ2-1, with 7 bases that match TRBD2. The CDR3 is 17 amino acids. Looked up from germline, CDR1 is SGDLS and CDR2 is YYNGEE. J gave up 0 bases and V 0 bases, and 6 bases lay outside the gene matches. CDR3 amino acids: CASSVALGGSSYNEQFF. The CDR3, as DNA: TGTGCCAGCAGCGTAGCTTTGGGCGGGAGCTCCTACAATGAGCAGTTCTTC.

J is TRBJ2-7 and V is TRBV9, with D possibly being TRBD2 (6 bases). The V gene's germline CDR1 is SGDLS and CDR2 YYNGEE. Trimming left V 4 bases short and J 7 bases short, with 21 bases between. The CDR3 runs 15 residues. CDR3 residues: CASSTGGGGGNEQYF. The DNA of the CDR3 is TGTGCCAGCAGCACCGGGGGAGGCGGAGGAAATGAGCAGTACTTC.

V and J are TRBV4-3 and TRBJ1-6; D gene uncertain. V lost 0 bases, J lost 8 bases, and 5 bases lay in between. This CDR3 is built from 13 residues. CDR1 and CDR2 from the germline V gene are LGHNA and YSLEER. This chain's CDR3 is CASSQDPDSPLHF. In DNA form, the CDR3 reads TGCGCCAGCAGCCAAGATCCTGATTCACCCCTCCACTTT.

The chain employs TRBV28 and TRBJ1-1; TRBD1 is a possible D gene (6 bases). The CDR3 is 14 residues long. Germline V gives CDR1 MDHEN, CDR2 SYDVKM. Trimming took off 1 base at V and 3 bases at J, with 9 bases between the two ends. The CDR3 region is CASSLYQGYTEAFF. The DNA for the CDR3 is TGTGCCAGCAGTTTATACCAGGGGTACACTGAAGCTTTCTTT.

The chain recombines TRBV28 with TRBJ2-2; 8 bases fit TRBD2. The CDR3 spans 16 residues. The V gene end was trimmed by 2 bases and the J gene end by 7 bases; junction bases not matched to a gene: 9. Germline V gene sequence: CDR1 MDHEN, CDR2 SYDVKM. CDR3 residues: CASSLIGGRFGGELFF. For the CDR3, the DNA is TGTGCCAGCAGTTTAATCGGCGGGAGGTTTGGCGGGGAGCTGTTTTTT.

The chain joins TRBV19 to TRBJ2-2; 8 bases are shared with TRBD2. CDR3 length: 16 amino acids. Germline values: CDR1 LNHDA, CDR2 SQIVND (reference sequence). J was trimmed by 1 base and V by 4 bases; bases with no gene match: 5. For the CDR3, the DNA is TGTGCCAGTAGTACCAGGGGACTAGTGAACACCGGGGAGCTGTTTTTT. Translating it yields CASSTRGLVNTGELFF.

The rearrangement uses TRBV5-4 and TRBJ1-2; TRBD1 is a possible D gene (6 bases). The CDR3 has 16 residues. V was clipped by 1 base and J by 4 bases, with 17 bases between them. CDR1 SGHNT and CDR2 YYREEE come from the germline V gene (reference sequence). The CDR3 here is CASSLIDRGLIYGYTF. CDR3 bases: TGTGCCAGCAGCTTGATCGACCGGGGGCTAATCTATGGCTACACCTTC.

V is TRBV4-2 and J is TRBJ2-6; no firm D call. Germline CDR1 and CDR2: LGHNA and YNFKEQ. The CDR3 is 17 residues long. The V gene lost 0 bases and the J gene lost 0 bases, with 9 bases spanning the gap. The CDR3 nucleotides are TGTGCCAGCAGCCAAGATATTCGGAACTCTGGGGCCAACGTCCTGACTTTC. Residues: CASSQDIRNSGANVLTF.

The chain links TRBV28 to TRBJ2-1; D unresolved. Germline assignment: CDR1 MDHEN and CDR2 SYDVKM. Trimming removed 2 bases at V and 4 bases at J, with 6 bases between. CDR3 length: 13 amino acids. CDR3 DNA: TGTGCCAGCAGTTTAATGAGATACAATGAGCAGTTCTTC. Translation gives CASSLMRYNEQFF.

The V and J genes are TRBV30 and TRBJ1-4, with D possibly TRBD1 on 6 matching bases. Germline values: CDR1 GTSNPN, CDR2 SVGIG (reference sequence). Trimming left V 4 bases short and J 1 base short, with 7 bases between. This CDR3 has 13 amino acids. CDR3 amino acids: CAWTGETNEKLFF. Here the CDR3 DNA reads TGTGCCTGGACAGGGGAAACTAATGAAAAACTGTTTTTT.

This rearrangement joins TRBV5-1 to TRBJ2-7, with TRBD1 matching over 7 bases. This CDR3 has 13 amino acids. The V gene end was trimmed by 4 bases and the J gene end by 2 bases; junction bases not matched to a gene: 3. Germline CDR1 reads SGHRS; CDR2 reads YFSETQ. CDR3 protein: CASSPTGAYEQYF. The CDR3 nucleotides are TGCGCCAGCAGCCCAACAGGGGCCTACGAGCAGTACTTC.

The chain carries TRBV28 and TRBJ1-5; perhaps TRBD1 as D (6 bases). CDR3 length: 14 amino acids. With 6 bases removed from V and 11 bases from J, the gap between germline ends came to 20 bases. The germline gives CDR1 MDHEN, CDR2 SYDVKM. The CDR3 DNA reads as TGTGCCAGCAGCCCCGGGGGAGGGGGTGCAGCCCAGCATTTT. Translated: CASSPGGGGAAQHF.

This chain uses TRBV7-4 with TRBJ2-2; tentatively, D is TRBD1 (6 bases). Germline CDR1 and CDR2: SGHVT and SQSDAQ. V lost 5 bases and J 1 base, leaving 17 bases between the germline ends. The CDR3 covers 17 residues. CDR3 in amino acids: CASSATKGEWNTGELFF. The DNA of the CDR3 is TGTGCCAGCAGCGCTACAAAGGGGGAGTGGAACACCGGGGAGCTGTTTTTT.

This sequence joins TRBV7-3 and TRBJ1-2; no clear D. The CDR3 is 15 residues long. The V end lost 5 bases, the J end lost 2 bases, and 15 bases lay between the germline ends. CDR1 and CDR2 (germline): SGHTA, FQGTGA. The CDR3 region is CASSPNGDGNYGYTF. The CDR3 nucleotides are TGTGCCAGCAGCCCAAACGGGGATGGGAACTATGGCTACACCTTC.

This clone is a singleton in its sample. This rearrangement joins TRBV18 to TRBJ2-1; D is possibly TRBD1 or TRBD2 (6 bases each). V was pared by 1 base and J by 7 bases, with 14 bases between. There are 15 residues in the CDR3. Germline CDR1 and CDR2: KGHSH and LQKENI. The CDR3: CASSPRRSGANEQFF. The CDR3, as DNA: TGTGCCAGCTCACCACGGAGGTCGGGGGCTAATGAGCAGTTCTTC.

The J gene is TRBJ2-7, the V gene TRBV9, with D perhaps matching TRBD2 (7 bases). The CDR3 has 16 residues. V lost 0 bases and J lost 2, with 15 bases in between. Germline assignment: CDR1 SGDLS and CDR2 YYNGEE. The CDR3 bases are TGTGCCAGCAGCGTAGGGGAGGGGGACTTCACCTACGAGCAGTACTTC. Its protein product is CASSVGEGDFTYEQYF.

The rearrangement links TRBV19 to TRBJ1-2, with D hard to call. The germline V and J ends were trimmed by 7 bases and 8 bases, with 20 bases remaining between them. The CDR3 consists of 14 residues. CDR1 LNHDA and CDR2 SQIVND come from the germline V gene (reference sequence). CDR3 sequence: CASKPYPGIEGYTF. DNA of the CDR3: TGTGCCAGTAAACCGTATCCGGGGATCGAAGGCTACACCTTC.

V is TRBV19 and J is TRBJ2-1, with D perhaps TRBD2 (5 bases). The ends were cut back, 5 bases at V and 4 bases at J, with 9 bases in the middle. CDR1 LNHDA and CDR2 SQIVND come from the germline V gene (reference sequence). The CDR3 runs 13 residues. CDR3 region: CASSFLAYNEQFF. Written as DNA, the CDR3 is TGTGCCAGTAGTTTCTTAGCGTACAATGAGCAGTTCTTC.

The chain carries TRBV9 and TRBJ2-3, with D perhaps matching TRBD1 (6 bases). Trimming pared 4 bases from V and 2 bases from J, leaving 14 bases between. This CDR3 is 15 amino acids long. CDR1 and CDR2 from the germline V gene are SGDLS and YYNGEE. The CDR3 reads CASSLRTDSTDTQYF. The CDR3 DNA reads as TGTGCCAGCAGCCTAAGGACAGATTCCACAGATACGCAGTATTTT.

About this clone: Other DNA variants within this sample encode the same CDR3. The rearrangement uses TRBV10-3 and TRBJ2-5; 7 positions agree with TRBD1. The CDR3 loop spans 15 amino acids. The V segment lost 4 bases and the J segment 1 base; nucleotides outside the gene matches: 6. Germline V CDR1 and CDR2: ENHRY, SYGVKD. This CDR3 is CAISARQGPQETQYF. The DNA of the CDR3 is TGTGCCATCAGTGCAAGACAGGGCCCCCAAGAGACCCAGTACTTC.

This sequence joins TRBV10-3 and TRBJ2-1; 14 positions agree with TRBD2. CDR3 length equals 17 residues. The J segment lost 1 base and the V segment lost 5 bases, leaving 4 bases of the junction unmatched. The germline V gene has CDR1 ENHRY and CDR2 SYGVKD. In nucleotides, the CDR3 is TGTGCCATCAGTCCGGGACTAGCGGGAGTATCCTACAATGAGCAGTTCTTC. Protein product: CAISPGLAGVSYNEQFF.